The sequence of this T cell receptor (beta chain) was determined in a study of metastatic and nonmetastatic thyroid tumors. On the study more broadly: Repertoires of blood and of tissue (tumor or nodule) from malignant and benign thyroid patients were compared. Study-level points and caveats: TCR beta diversity was reportedly significantly higher in malignant thyroid tumors than benign nodules, in blood and tumor.

V lost 6 bases and J lost 0, with 8 bases in between. Germline lookup yields CDR1 MNHNS and CDR2 SASEGT. This CDR3 has 13 amino acids. Original analysis: Clinicopathological groups differed in CDR3, with these differences serving to build a distant-metastasis classifier for papillary thyroid cancer. MiXCR reprocessed the PCR reads for TCRdb. TCRdb's processing, not the authors', yielded these V and J calls. The sample has around 24,000 clones, under 25% seen once; the top ten hold 10% to 15%. Until they underwent thyroid surgery, no patient had received any treatment. This clone qualifies as medium-sized (0.01 to 0.1%). The target antigen is unknown.

The sample consisted of blood. The TCR was taken from a male donor with papillary thyroid cancer or a benign thyroid nodule (not recorded which). Some clones in this sample may be carry-over from other donors' samples. This sequence joins TRBV6-1 and TRBJ1-1; D unclear. The CDR3 DNA sequence: TGTGCCAGCAGACTTCATTTGAACACTGAAGCTTTCTTT. Amino acid sequence: CASRLHLNTEAFF.